What follows are 19 T cell receptor beta chains derived from one specimen sequenced in a study of T cell responses to AZD1222 COVID-19 vaccine. Method: immunoSEQ multiplex PCR; TCRdb's copy keeps in-frame clones and lacks some. Among some 130,000 clones listed, roughly 90% were seen once. Sequencing used peripheral blood, obtained on day 0 of AZD1222 vaccination. These receptors all stem from an adult in good health.

This chain uses TRBV5-1 with TRBJ1-2; no firm D call. The CDR3 covers 11 residues. From germline, CDR1 is SGHRS and CDR2 YFSETQ. V was shortened by 4 bases and J by 8 bases, with 9 bases between the two germline ends. Here the CDR3 reads CASSVGYGYTF. The CDR3 DNA follows: TGCGCCAGCAGCGTAGGGTACGGCTACACCTTC.

This clone was observed once. This chain uses TRBV15 with TRBJ1-1; weak D call: TRBD1 (5 bases). V was clipped by 5 bases and J by 8 bases, with 15 bases between them. The CDR3 has 13 residues. From germline, CDR1 is LNHNV and CDR2 YYDKDF (reference sequence). CDR3 sequence reads: CATSQMLRDEAFF. CDR3 bases: TGTGCCACCAGCCAAATGCTCCGGGACGAAGCTTTCTTT.

Written as DNA, the CDR3 is TGTGCCAGCAGTTACGGTCGGAGGGTGAACACTGAAGCTTTCTTT. It specifies CASSYGRRVNTEAFF. J is TRBJ1-1 and V is TRBV6-2 or TRBV6-3; D call uncertain. The length of the CDR3 is 15 residues. Looked up from germline, CDR1 is MNHEY and CDR2 is SVGEGT. Trimming stripped 2 bases from V and 0 bases from J, with 10 bases between.

The V call is TRBV5-6, the J call TRBJ1-2, with TRBD1 matching 8 bases. In germline, CDR1 is SGHDT, CDR2 YYEEEE. The CDR3 sequence is 16 residues long. V trimming: 3 bases; J trimming: 6 bases; junction bases outside the gene matches: 13. This CDR3 is CASSSATDRVVNGYTF. CDR3 sequence (DNA): TGTGCCAGCAGCTCTGCTACGGACAGGGTAGTGAATGGCTACACCTTC.

The gene calls are TRBV19 and TRBJ1-1; D is unresolved. Trimming stripped 1 base from V and 5 bases from J, with 8 bases between. In germline, CDR1 is LNHDA, CDR2 SQIVND (reference sequence). The CDR3 runs to 13 residues. CDR3 sequence reads: CASSIGVGTEAFF. The CDR3 coding sequence is TGTGCCAGTAGTATAGGGGTAGGGACTGAAGCTTTCTTT.

The genes are TRBV12-3 or TRBV12-4 and TRBJ2-2, with D possibly matching TRBD1 (5 bases). The CDR3 totals 12 residues. V was pared by 8 bases and J by 7 bases, with 11 bases between. The CDR3 loop is CASGADRGELFF. DNA for the CDR3: TGTGCCAGCGGGGCGGACCGCGGGGAGCTGTTTTTT.

This clone was seen just once. The chain carries TRBV6-5 and TRBJ1-6, with D uncertain. Trimming removed 0 bases from V and 9 bases from J, with 12 bases in between. The germline gives CDR1 MNHEY, CDR2 SVGAGI. The CDR3 is 15 amino acids. CDR3: CASSYSSGLGSPLHF. The CDR3 region has the DNA TGTGCCAGCAGTTACTCGTCAGGATTGGGTTCACCCCTCCACTTT.

The V gene is TRBV11-2, the J gene TRBJ1-1; weak D call: TRBD1 (5 bases). V was trimmed by 6 bases and J by 5 bases, leaving 10 bases between them. Per germline, CDR1 SGHAT and CDR2 FQNNGV. The CDR3 covers 12 residues. In DNA form, the CDR3 reads TGTGCCAGCAGAGAGGGGATTACTGAAGCTTTCTTT. Protein product: CASREGITEAFF. The complete variable domain, with remaining parts taken from reference TRBV11-2 and TRBJ1-1, reads EAGVAQSPRYKIIEKRQSVAFWCNPISGHATLYWYQQILGQGPKLLIQFQNNGVVDDSQLPKDRFSAERLKGVDSTLKIQPAKLEDSAVYLCASREGITEAFFGQGTRLTVV.

The V and J genes are TRBV24-1 and TRBJ2-1, with 10 positions matching TRBD1. Germline CDR1 reads KGHDR; CDR2 reads SFDVKD. CDR3 length equals 14 residues. V trimming: 5 bases; J trimming: 7 bases; junction bases outside the gene matches: 4. In DNA form, the CDR3 reads TGTGCCACCAGTGCTGTGGACAGGGGGAATGAGCAGTTCTTC. Amino acid sequence: CATSAVDRGNEQFF.

This clone is a singleton in its sample. The chain links TRBV7-2 to TRBJ2-5; 14 bases agree with TRBD2. The CDR3 runs to 16 residues. Germline assignment: CDR1 SGHTA and CDR2 FQGNSA. Trimming at V came to 5 bases and at J to 6 bases, leaving 8 bases not matched to a gene. CDR3 bases: TGTGCCAGCAGCCCACCCGGACTAGCGGGGGGAAAGACCCAGTACTTC. Encoded protein: CASSPPGLAGGKTQYF.

V and J are TRBV19 and TRBJ2-1; unclear D gene. CDR1 is LNHDA, CDR2 SQIVND, per germline (reference sequence). The ends were cut back, 7 bases at V and 3 bases at J, with 13 bases in the middle. CDR3 length: 14 residues. The CDR3 bases are TGTGCCAGTAACCTCATGGGAAGCTACAATGAGCAGTTCTTC. This codes for CASNLMGSYNEQFF.

This chain connects TRBV7-6 to TRBJ2-5, with D perhaps assigned TRBD1 or TRBD2 (5 bases each). The CDR3 is 13 amino acids. CDR1 is SGHVS and CDR2 is FNYEAQ in the germline V gene. V shed 5 bases and J shed 4 bases, with 11 bases lying between them. CDR3 sequence (DNA): TGTGCCAGCAGCCGGGACGTTGGAGAGACCCAGTACTTC. This encodes CASSRDVGETQYF. Filled out from reference TRBV7-6 and TRBJ2-5, the complete variable domain reads GAGVSQSPRYKVTKRGQDVALRCDPISGHVSLYWYRQALGQGPEFLTYFNYEAQQDKSGLPNDRFSAERPEGSISTLTIQRTEQRDSAMYRCASSRDVGETQYFGPGTRLLVL.

V usage is TRBV5-5 and J usage is TRBJ1-6; D gene ambiguous. Germline CDR1 and CDR2: SGHKS and YYEKEE (reference sequence). Trimming removed 0 bases from V and 10 bases from J, with 17 bases in between. CDR3 length: 16 amino acids. Here the CDR3 DNA reads TGTGCCAGCAGCTTGGACGGACCGTCGGGGTCCTCACCCCTCCACTTT. Its protein product is CASSLDGPSGSSPLHF.

The chain carries TRBV27 and TRBJ1-2; D is perhaps TRBD1 (6 bases). Trimming cost V 2 bases and J 1 base, with 11 bases left between them. CDR1 and CDR2 from the germline V gene are MNHEY and SMNVEV (reference sequence). This CDR3 spans 15 amino acids. The CDR3 region is CASSLKGEVNYGYTF. Here the CDR3 DNA reads TGTGCCAGCAGTTTAAAGGGGGAAGTTAACTATGGCTACACCTTC.

This rearrangement joins TRBV5-1 to TRBJ1-2; D not certain. Trimming cost V 0 bases and J 8 bases, with 11 bases left between them. Germline-derived CDR1 and CDR2 are SGHRS and YFSETQ. The CDR3 loop spans 13 amino acids. The DNA for the CDR3 is TGCGCCAGCAGCTTGGGTGGAAGTAGAGGCTACACCTTC. Protein sequence: CASSLGGSRGYTF.

This sequence joins TRBV24-1 and TRBJ2-3; 10 nucleotides match TRBD1. The CDR3 totals 16 residues. Trimming at V came to 2 bases and at J to 4 bases, leaving 5 bases not matched to a gene. Germline V gene sequence: CDR1 KGHDR, CDR2 SFDVKD. DNA for the CDR3: TGTGCCACCAGTGATTCCGACAGGGGGCGCGCAGATACGCAGTATTTT. It specifies CATSDSDRGRADTQYF.

V is TRBV14 and J is TRBJ1-2; 9 bases match TRBD1. Unmatched junction bases numbered 10, after V lost 4 bases and J lost 7 bases. Germline-derived CDR1 and CDR2 are SGHDN and FVKESK. The CDR3 consists of 15 residues. The CDR3 loop reads CASSPRDRVLRGYTF. The CDR3 nucleotides are TGTGCCAGCAGCCCCCGGGACAGGGTTCTGCGTGGCTACACCTTC.

The gene calls are TRBV6-6 and TRBJ2-6; D not certain. Germline V lookup: CDR1 MNHNY, CDR2 SVGAGI (reference sequence). This CDR3 is built from 12 residues. Trimming shortened V by 7 bases and J by 2 bases, and 3 bases separated the two germline ends. CDR3: CASTAGANVLTF. The CDR3 DNA reads TGTGCCAGCACGGCTGGGGCCAACGTCCTGACTTTC.

The gene calls are TRBV2 and TRBJ1-1; D gene ambiguous. The CDR3 length is 12 residues. From germline, CDR1 is SNHLY and CDR2 FYNNEI. The germline V and J ends were trimmed by 8 bases and 4 bases, with 11 bases remaining between them. The CDR3 protein is CASLPGVTEAFF. The CDR3 DNA is TGTGCCAGCCTCCCGGGAGTCACTGAAGCTTTCTTT.